This TCR beta chain derives from a study of blood T cell repertoires in COVID-19. The CDR3 totals 13 residues. V was clipped by 7 bases and J by 6 bases, with 13 bases between them. CDR1 and CDR2 from the germline V gene are SNHLY and FYNNEI. Method: immunoSEQ multiplex PCR; TCRdb's copy keeps in-frame clones and lacks some. The sample has around 160,000 clones; roughly 80% are singletons. This clone appeared a few times. This sequence originates from a woman in her fifties or sixties who had recovered from COVID-19. The sequenced sample was PBMCs or T cells enriched from blood (not recorded which). The chain has TRBV2 and TRBJ2-1, with D possibly TRBD2 on 7 matching bases. The CDR3: CASKGGAFNEQFF. In nucleotides, the CDR3 is TGTGCCAGCAAGGGGGGGGCTTTCAATGAGCAGTTCTTC.